This T cell receptor (beta chain) derives from a study of blood T cell repertoires in COVID-19. For the study at large: COVID-19 samples, acute and convalescent, were from the United States, Italy and Spain. Sample material is recorded as cDNA or gDNA derived from T cells, B-cell-depleted T cells, or PBMCs.

Authors' analysis steps: Amplification of reference gene primers was used by the study to estimate nucleated cell counts. Profiled with immunoSEQ multiplex PCR; TCRdb holds only in-frame clones, not every one. V and J calls plus clone size are reproduced from that table; the DNA served to infer D and trimming. Of a few hundred thousand clones in the sample, around 81% were seen once. CDR1 and CDR2 (germline): SEHNR, FQNEAQ (reference sequence). Trimming took 3 bases from V and 7 from J, leaving 19 bases between them. The CDR3 runs to 15 residues. V usage is TRBV7-9 and J usage is TRBJ2-7; D may be TRBD1 (6 bases). Sequencing input: PBMCs or T cells enriched from blood (not recorded which). The receptor was isolated from a man aged 50 or older who had recovered from COVID-19. Here the CDR3 DNA reads TGTGCCAGCAGCTTTGGGGTTGGGGGCACGGGGGAGCAGTACTTC. Translating gives CASSFGVGGTGEQYF.